This TCR beta chain was documented in a study of CD8 T cells in Susac syndrome (dated by TCRdb to between 2017 and 2020). In the study overall: Whether CD8+ T cell activation and differentiation in Susac syndrome was antigen driven was tested using repertoire sequencing. Overall study results and their limits: The study acknowledged that relatively few individuals were included in the TCR sequencing and HLA analysis.

High-throughput TCR beta sequencing profiled peripheral blood CD8+ and CD4+ T cells from healthy donors, Susac syndrome patients and multiple sclerosis patients. Multiple sclerosis controls were treatment-naive patients with stable or active relapsing-remitting disease fulfilling revised McDonald criteria. Bulk CD8+ and CD4+ T cells were purified by magnetic negative isolation, whereas CD8+ TEMRA cells were enriched by FACS. Blood was collected in EDTA tubes and processed within 24 hours, with PBMCs isolated through density gradient centrifugation. PBMCs intended for TCR sequencing were cryopreserved in liquid nitrogen and were subsequently thawed in a 37 degrees C water bath. The sorted or isolated CD4+, CD8+ and CD8+ TEMRA cells had a purity of 90% or higher. RNA was extracted using the RNeasy kit, and about 0.5 to 1 ug of the RNA was reverse transcribed with random hexamers. TCR beta CDR3 regions were amplified with the immunoSEQ multiplex PCR assay covering 54 Vbeta and 13 Jbeta segments. PCR amplification bias was corrected by using a synthetic template baseline for primer optimization and computational correction. The authors' pipeline ran thus. Reads were assigned to V, D and J genes according to IMGT and analyzed in immunoSEQ Analyzer, with only productive sequences retained. Clonality was computed as one minus Shannon entropy normalized by log2 of the number of productive unique sequences. Public and private clones were assessed among the 100 most prevalent clones of each patient and control. Clones were defined as Susac-specific if absent from the healthy and MS cohorts, from more than 900 published viral clones and from other ImmuneACCESS disease sequences. Using fastp at Q25 and MiXCR, TCRdb reprocessed the public reads and kept productive beta chains. One record per CDR3 amino acid sequence lists the most common genes and DNA. TCRdb, not the original authors, processed these V and J calls. The table for this sample lists 180,000 or so distinct CDR3 sequences; under 97% of them were counted only once. 0.093% of the sample belongs to the ten largest clones.

Details on this clonotype: The specificity of this receptor is unknown. No base quality information exists; no much larger clone differs at one position.

V loses 3 bases, J loses 0 bases, and the germline ends lie 8 bases apart. The CDR3 sequence holds 13 residues, the cysteine and phenylalanine included. Only the CDR3 DNA stays, 39 bases, in frame from base 1. CDR1 and CDR2 are read off the germline V gene (reference sequence) as GTSNPN and SVGIG. In this chain, TRBV30 is recombined with TRBJ1-1; perhaps TRBD1 is the D gene, with 6 bases matching. The sample consisted of CD4+ T cells from PBMCs. The TCR was taken from a human donor with multiple sclerosis. For the CDR3, the sequence is CAWSGQMNTEAFF. The sequenced DNA: TGTGCCTGGAGCGGACAGATGAACACTGAAGCTTTCTTT.